This T cell receptor (beta chain) came from a study of cytomegalovirus exposure and HLA in healthy donors. PCR was performed using 60 Vbeta and 13 Jbeta primers. The protocol was immunoSEQ multiplex PCR, while the TCRdb copy is restricted to in-frame clones and leaves out a portion. This table holds about 110,000 clones, roughly three quarters found once. Losses at the gene ends were 4 bases for V and 2 bases for J; bases not matched to a gene: 5. Germline lookup yields CDR1 LNHDA and CDR2 SQIVND (reference sequence). This CDR3 comprises 15 residues. The chain uses TRBV19 and TRBJ1-5, with 7 bases fitting TRBD1. The TCR sequence derives from a man younger than 45 in good health and CMV-seronegative. The sequenced sample consisted of PBMCs. The CDR3: CASSNTGEGNQPQHF. CDR3 coding DNA: TGTGCCAGTAGTAATACAGGGGAGGGCAATCAGCCCCAGCATTTT.